These 13 T cell receptor beta chains were sequenced from one sample in a study of low-dose radiotherapy and immunotherapy resistance in tumors. Both TCRalpha and TCRbeta chains were reverse transcribed with V-gene-specific primers. TCRs were put through 20 to 25 PCR cycles of amplification with Phusion. A constant-region primer and the V-primer adapter served as the primer pair. TCRdb recomputed calls from the reads with MiXCR, one row per CDR3 protein. The sample has about 80,000 distinct CDR3 sequences, about a sixth seen once. The time point denotes: after trial treatment. Noted treatment: LDRT plus nivolumab, ipilimumab, low-dose cyclophosphamide and aspirin (RACIN trial). The sequencing used PBMCs, collected after low-dose radiotherapy plus immunotherapy. Source of these receptors: a male donor with prostate cancer.

The rearrangement joins TRBV12-3 or TRBV12-4 to TRBJ2-7, with no clear D. CDR3 length equals 15 residues. Trimming shortened V by 3 bases and J by 8 bases, and 20 bases separated the two germline ends. CDR3 in DNA: TGTGCCAGCAGTTTCAACAACGTAATCTACAATAAGCAGTACTTC. Translation gives CASSFNNVIYNKQYF.

This clonotype was detected ten times or more. This chain joins TRBV30 and TRBJ2-4; 7 nucleotides line up with TRBD2. The CDR3 extends over 13 amino acids. Germline V gene sequence: CDR1 GTSNPN, CDR2 SVGIG (reference sequence). Unmatched junction bases numbered 5, after V lost 3 bases and J lost 6 bases. CDR3 bases: TGTGCCTGGAGGGGAGCGGGACGAAACATTCAGTACTTC. As protein: CAWRGAGRNIQYF.

This clonotype came up many times. The rearrangement uses TRBV4-3 and TRBJ2-5, with TRBD1 identical over 10 bases. The CDR3 has 15 amino acids. The V and J ends lost 5 bases and 4 bases, in that order; junction bases with no gene match: 7. The V gene's germline CDR1 is LGHNA and CDR2 YSLEER. The CDR3 is CASSVRDRGGETQYF. DNA of the CDR3: TGCGCCAGCAGCGTCCGGGACAGGGGAGGAGAGACCCAGTACTTC.

This clonotype was seen at least ten times. The chain is built from TRBV30 and TRBJ2-1; perhaps TRBD2 as D (6 bases). V lost 4 bases, J lost 0 bases, and 16 bases lay in between. Germline V gene sequence: CDR1 GTSNPN, CDR2 SVGIG (reference sequence). The CDR3 is made up of 16 amino acids. The CDR3: CAWTNRPGASYNEQFF. CDR3 DNA sequence: TGTGCCTGGACCAACCGACCGGGAGCCTCCTACAATGAGCAGTTCTTC.

The sample holds many counts of this clonotype. This sequence joins TRBV4-2 and TRBJ2-3; 8 positions match TRBD2. The CDR3 consists of 15 residues. Looked up from germline, CDR1 is LGHNA and CDR2 is YNFKEQ. Germline trimming cut 0 bases from V and 4 bases from J; bases unmatched to any gene: 3. CDR3 nucleotides: TGTGCCAGCAGCCAAGAAGCGGGAGCCCCAGATACGCAGTATTTT. It specifies CASSQEAGAPDTQYF.

This clonotype showed up many times. CDR3 DNA: TGTGCCAGCAGCCAAGCAGGTGCCTACGAGCAGTACTTC. Amino acid sequence: CASSQAGAYEQYF. The V gene is TRBV14, the J gene TRBJ2-7, with no clear D. CDR3 length: 13 residues. V was clipped by 1 base and J by 2 bases, with 6 bases between them. In germline, CDR1 is SGHDN, CDR2 FVKESK.

This clonotype was seen repeatedly, ten times or more. V is TRBV28 and J is TRBJ2-7, with D uncertain. The V end was cut by 3 bases, the J end by 0 bases, with 3 bases between. The length of the CDR3 is 12 residues. Per the germline V gene, CDR1 is MDHEN and CDR2 is SYDVKM. CDR3 residues: CASSLLSYEQYF. The CDR3 DNA is TGTGCCAGCAGTTTGCTCTCCTACGAGCAGTACTTC. The variable domain in full, completed from reference TRBV28 and TRBJ2-7, reads DVKVTQSSRYLVKRTGEKVFLECVQDMDHENMFWYRQDPGLGLRLIYFSYDVKMKEKGDIPEGYSVSREKKERFSLILESASTNQTSMYLCASSLLSYEQYFGPGTRLTVT.

In this sample, this clonotype turned up many times. V usage is TRBV7-6 and J usage is TRBJ2-2; D is perhaps TRBD1 (6 bases). CDR3 length equals 14 residues. V dropped 6 bases and J dropped 2 bases, with 10 bases sitting between them. Per germline, CDR1 SGHVS and CDR2 FNYEAQ. The CDR3, as DNA: TGTGCCAGCAGGGGGACACCAAACACCGGGGAGCTGTTTTTT. Residues: CASRGTPNTGELFF.

This clonotype came up many times. The V and J genes are TRBV12-3 or TRBV12-4 and TRBJ1-5; D is uncertain. The CDR3 is 13 residues long. Between the trimmed V and J ends, which lost 7 bases and 7 bases, there was a span of 14 bases. The CDR3 spells CASTQDVDQPQHF. In DNA, the CDR3 is TGTGCCAGCACTCAGGACGTGGACCAGCCCCAGCATTTT.

This clonotype came up a few times. This may come from a read error, since a much larger clone is one base off. The V call is TRBV5-1, the J call TRBJ2-2; possible D gene TRBD1, 5 bases. The CDR3 extends over 17 amino acids. V lost 4 bases, J lost 5 bases, and 21 bases lay in between. The germline V gene has CDR1 SGHRS and CDR2 YFSETQ. The CDR3 coding sequence is TGCGCCAGCAGCCAAAATATAGGCGCAGGGCGGACCGGGGAGCTGTTTTTT. Residues: CASSQNIGAGRTGELFF.

This clonotype was counted many times. The chain has TRBV4-1 and TRBJ2-1; the match to TRBD2 covers 8 bases. J lost 3 bases, V lost 0 bases, and 4 bases had no gene match. CDR1 is MGHRA and CDR2 is YSYEKL in the germline V gene. CDR3 size: 16 residues. The CDR3 loop is CASSQDRGGRYNEQFF. CDR3 DNA: TGCGCCAGCAGCCAAGATCGCGGGGGGCGCTACAATGAGCAGTTCTTC.

In its sample, this clonotype was seen a few times. The genes are TRBV7-2 and TRBJ2-5, with TRBD2 as a possible D gene (5 bases). The length of the CDR3 is 14 residues. From germline, CDR1 is SGHTA and CDR2 FQGNSA. The V gene lost 5 bases and the J gene lost 1 base, with 11 bases spanning the gap. Here the CDR3 reads CASSPSAGQETQYF. The CDR3 region has the DNA TGTGCCAGCAGCCCCAGTGCGGGCCAAGAGACCCAGTACTTC.

Many counts were recorded for this clonotype. The chain uses TRBV20-1 and TRBJ2-2, with 11 bases identical to TRBD2. The CDR3 length is 15 residues. Germline CDR1 reads DFQATT; CDR2 reads SNEGSKA (reference sequence). V was clipped by 6 bases and J by 4 bases; unmatched bases: 7. This CDR3 is CSATGTSGITGELFF. The CDR3 DNA follows: TGCAGTGCCACCGGGACTAGCGGTATCACCGGGGAGCTGTTTTTT.